A single sample is the source of the 29 T cell receptor beta chains below, sequenced in a study of cytomegalovirus exposure and HLA in healthy donors. With 60 Vbeta and 13 Jbeta primers, the PCR was carried out. TCRdb's table, derived via immunoSEQ multiplex PCR, lists solely in-frame clones and lacks some. The table shows around 99,000 clones, with roughly 70% occurring only once. The sample was PBMCs. The receptor source for this set is a woman aged 40 to 50 in good health and CMV-seropositive.

The rearrangement uses TRBV5-1 and TRBJ1-2; the D is unclear. Germline lookup yields CDR1 SGHRS and CDR2 YFSETQ. This CDR3 is 14 amino acids long. V lost 0 bases and J 8 bases, leaving 14 bases between the germline ends. The CDR3 coding sequence is TGCGCCAGCAGCTTGGCGGCTGAGGAGTCGGGCTACACCTTC. Encoded protein: CASSLAAEESGYTF.

This clone was counted only a few times. This rearrangement joins TRBV2 to TRBJ1-2, with TRBD1 matching 9 bases. The CDR3 runs to 15 residues. Germline V gene data show CDR1 as SNHLY and CDR2 as FYNNEI. Trimming removed 6 bases from V and 6 bases from J; junction bases left unmatched: 11. CDR3 DNA: TGTGCCAGCAGAACTTCCGGGACAGGGCCCAATGGCTACACCTTC. Protein sequence: CASRTSGTGPNGYTF.

V gene TRBV2 combines with J gene TRBJ2-2; D gene unclear. This CDR3 has 14 amino acids. V shed 2 bases and J shed 2 bases, with 6 bases lying between them. Germline V gene lookup returns CDR1 SNHLY and CDR2 FYNNEI. The DNA of the CDR3 is TGTGCCAGCAGTGAATCCATTAACACCGGGGAGCTGTTTTTT. This codes for CASSESINTGELFF.

This sequence joins TRBV5-5 and TRBJ2-7, with 14 bases aligning to TRBD2. The ends lost 0 bases at V and 2 bases at J; junction bases unmatched: 1. Per germline, CDR1 SGHKS and CDR2 YYEKEE (reference sequence). The CDR3 extends over 16 amino acids. CDR3 nucleotide sequence: TGTGCCAGCAGCTTGGTGACTAGCGGGGGGGCCTACGAGCAGTACTTC. Translated: CASSLVTSGGAYEQYF.

V is TRBV18 and J is TRBJ1-1; a weak D match, TRBD1 (6 bases). The germline gives CDR1 KGHSH, CDR2 LQKENI. The V gene lost 3 bases and the J gene lost 0 bases, with 8 bases spanning the gap. CDR3 length: 14 amino acids. CDR3 sequence (DNA): TGTGCCAGCTCACCTGACAGGATGAACACTGAAGCTTTCTTT. The encoded protein is CASSPDRMNTEAFF. Drawing the rest from reference TRBV18 and TRBJ1-1, the complete variable domain is NAGVMQNPRHLVRRRGQEARLRCSPMKGHSHVYWYRQLPEEGLKFMVYLQKENIIDESGMPKERFSAEFPKEGPSILRIQQVVRGDSAAYFCASSPDRMNTEAFFGQGTRLTVV.

The J gene is TRBJ1-4, the V gene TRBV2, with TRBD1 matching 9 bases. CDR1 and CDR2 from the germline V gene are SNHLY and FYNNEI. V shed 6 bases and J 5 bases; nucleotides not matched to a gene: 4. The CDR3 is 14 amino acids. This chain's CDR3 is CASRTGTGNEKLFF. In DNA form, the CDR3 reads TGTGCCAGCAGGACCGGGACAGGGAATGAAAAACTGTTTTTT.

CDR3 amino acids: CASSRRTGTSGNTIYF. DNA for the CDR3: TGTGCCAGCAGCCGCCGGACAGGTACCTCTGGAAACACCATATATTTT. This rearrangement joins TRBV5-4 to TRBJ1-3; 7 nucleotides align to TRBD1. The V segment lost 4 bases and the J segment 0 bases; nucleotides outside the gene matches: 7. CDR1 is SGHNT, CDR2 YYREEE, per germline (reference sequence). The CDR3 sequence is 16 residues long.

The rearrangement links TRBV19 to TRBJ1-1; no clear D. CDR1 is LNHDA and CDR2 is SQIVND in the germline V gene (reference sequence). V lost 4 bases and J lost 1, with 10 bases in between. There are 14 residues in the CDR3. The CDR3 region has the DNA TGTGCCAGTAGTACAATCGACACGAACACTGAAGCTTTCTTT. Protein: CASSTIDTNTEAFF.

This clone appeared a single time. CDR3 sequence (DNA): TGTGCCAGCAGGGGTGGGACAGGCCATAATTCACCCCTCCACTTT. Protein product: CASRGGTGHNSPLHF. The V gene is TRBV6-5, the J gene TRBJ1-6, with TRBD1 matching over 8 bases. V shed 6 bases, J shed 5 bases, and the junction held 6 bases outside the gene matches. CDR1 and CDR2 from the germline V gene are MNHEY and SVGAGI. The CDR3 contains 15 residues.

The chain combines TRBV6-1 with TRBJ1-5; no clear D. Between the trimmed V and J ends, which lost 0 bases and 4 bases, there was a span of 4 bases. The CDR3 loop spans 13 amino acids. Germline V gene sequence: CDR1 MNHNS, CDR2 SASEGT. The DNA of the CDR3 is TGTGCCAGCAGTGAAGCCGGTAATCAGCCCCAGCATTTT. Encoded protein: CASSEAGNQPQHF.

V usage is TRBV4-3 and J usage is TRBJ2-5; 7 bases map to TRBD2. Germline CDR1 LGHNA, CDR2 YSLEER. V lost 0 bases to trimming and J lost 11 bases; unmatched junction nucleotides: 6. The CDR3 is made up of 13 amino acids. CDR3 sequence reads: CASSQDWAREQYF. The CDR3 DNA follows: TGCGCCAGCAGCCAAGATTGGGCGCGGGAGCAGTACTTC.

The chain couples TRBV6-6 to TRBJ2-3; TRBD2 is a possible D gene (6 bases). Germline CDR1 reads MNHNY; CDR2 reads SVGAGI (reference sequence). The CDR3 sequence is 15 residues long. The germline V and J ends were trimmed by 4 bases and 4 bases, with 15 bases remaining between them. The CDR3 loop reads CASSFPTGESDTQYF. The CDR3 region has the DNA TGTGCCAGCAGTTTCCCGACGGGGGAATCAGATACGCAGTATTTT.

The rearrangement links TRBV11-2 to TRBJ1-2; D possibly corresponds to TRBD1 (5 bases). Trimming removed 4 bases at V and 6 bases at J, with 12 bases between. CDR3 length: 13 amino acids. Germline V gene lookup returns CDR1 SGHAT and CDR2 FQNNGV. CDR3 bases: TGTGCCAGCAGCTCCCAGGGCATTGATGGCTACACCTTC. Protein product: CASSSQGIDGYTF.

J is TRBJ1-2 and V is TRBV30; D is uncertain. The CDR3 contains 12 residues. The germline CDR1 and CDR2 sequences are GTSNPN and SVGIG (reference sequence). The V and J ends lost 4 bases and 4 bases respectively, with 10 bases between them. The CDR3 region has the DNA TGTGCCTGGACCGTATCCAGCTATGGCTACACCTTC. Residues: CAWTVSSYGYTF.

The chain is built from TRBV5-1 and TRBJ1-3; D might be TRBD1 (5 bases). The germline V gene has CDR1 SGHRS and CDR2 YFSETQ. V shed 7 bases and J shed 0 bases, with 11 bases lying between them. The CDR3 length is 14 residues. The CDR3 nucleotides read TGCGCCAGCGGCGGGGCGGACTCTGGAAACACCATATATTTT. It specifies CASGGADSGNTIYF.

This clone was detected only once. The chain employs TRBV6-1 and TRBJ1-6; D might be TRBD1 (6 bases). V lost 3 bases to trimming and J lost 6 bases, with 12 bases between them. The CDR3 loop spans 15 amino acids. Germline-derived CDR1 and CDR2 are MNHNS and SASEGT. The CDR3 sequence: CASSDLDRCNSPLHF. The CDR3 region has the DNA TGTGCCAGCAGTGACTTGGACAGATGTAATTCACCCCTCCACTTT.

This clone was seen a handful of times. The chain couples TRBV19 to TRBJ2-6; D is unresolved. V was cut by 4 bases and J by 4 bases, with 11 bases left in between. Germline CDR1 reads LNHDA; CDR2 reads SQIVND (reference sequence). CDR3 size: 15 residues. The CDR3 region is CASSTVLRGANVLTF. The CDR3, as DNA: TGTGCCAGTAGTACCGTTCTCAGAGGGGCCAACGTCCTGACTTTC.

This chain joins TRBV29-1 and TRBJ1-5, with 8 bases fitting TRBD1. Germline CDR1 is SQVTM and CDR2 is ANQGSEA. This CDR3 region has 14 residues. Losses at the gene ends were 4 bases for V and 2 bases for J; bases not matched to a gene: 4. This CDR3 reads CSVVTGGGNQPQHF. The DNA for the CDR3 is TGCAGCGTTGTTACAGGGGGAGGCAATCAGCCCCAGCATTTT.

There are a few counts of this clone. The chain links TRBV5-1 to TRBJ1-5; 9 bases line up with TRBD1. V was clipped by 4 bases and J by 3 bases; unmatched bases: 11. The germline V gene encodes CDR1 SGHRS and CDR2 YFSETQ. The CDR3 covers 17 residues. CDR3 protein: CASSINPGQGNNQPQHF. The CDR3 nucleotides read TGCGCCAGCAGCATTAACCCGGGACAGGGAAACAATCAGCCCCAGCATTTT. Complete variable domain (other parts from reference TRBV5-1 and TRBJ1-5): KAGVTQTPRYLIKTRGQQVTLSCSPISGHRSVSWYQQTPGQGLQFLFEYFSETQRNKGNFPGRFSGRQFSNSRSEMNVSTLELGDSALYLCASSINPGQGNNQPQHFGDGTRLSIL.

The genes are TRBV29-1 and TRBJ1-5; D uncertain. The CDR3 has 12 amino acids. The V gene's germline CDR1 is SQVTM and CDR2 ANQGSEA. V was trimmed by 6 bases and J by 5 bases, leaving 11 bases between them. CDR3 nucleotide sequence: TGCAGCGTAGCGACCGGGGATCAGCCCCAGCATTTT. Protein sequence: CSVATGDQPQHF.

The rearrangement joins TRBV27 to TRBJ1-5, with D unclear. The CDR3 runs to 12 residues. Between the trimmed V and J ends, which lost 3 bases and 7 bases, there was a span of 7 bases. Germline-derived CDR1 and CDR2 are MNHEY and SMNVEV (reference sequence). The CDR3 DNA sequence: TGTGCCAGCAGTTTCGAGGGACAGCCCCAGCATTTT. It yields the protein CASSFEGQPQHF.

The chain uses TRBV4-2 and TRBJ1-5; 9 bases line up with TRBD1. This CDR3 is 14 amino acids long. V shed 4 bases, J shed 9 bases, and the junction held 7 bases outside the gene matches. The germline V gene has CDR1 LGHNA and CDR2 YNFKEQ. CDR3 region: CASSPGQGQSPQHF. Here the CDR3 DNA reads TGTGCCAGCAGCCCCGGACAGGGGCAGTCGCCCCAGCATTTT.

This clone was observed a few times. V and J are TRBV5-4 and TRBJ2-3, with TRBD2 identical over 9 bases. In germline, CDR1 is SGHNT, CDR2 YYREEE (reference sequence). The CDR3 loop spans 14 amino acids. Trimming cost V 4 bases and J 2 bases; bases outside gene matches: 2. CDR3 amino acids: CASSPSGDTDTQYF. The CDR3 nucleotides are TGTGCCAGCAGCCCTAGCGGGGACACAGATACGCAGTATTTT.

J is TRBJ1-3 and V is TRBV4-3; D gene ambiguous. The V gene's germline CDR1 is LGHNA and CDR2 YSLEER. The V gene lost 2 bases and the J gene lost 0 bases, with 8 bases spanning the gap. There are 15 residues in the CDR3. This chain's CDR3 is CASSQLGSSGNTIYF. The DNA of the CDR3 is TGCGCCAGCAGCCAATTAGGGAGCTCTGGAAACACCATATATTTT.

The sample holds one count of this clone. The chain combines TRBV6-5 with TRBJ2-7; 10 positions match TRBD2. With V trimmed by 6 bases and J by 5 bases, 10 bases remained unmatched. Germline lookup yields CDR1 MNHEY and CDR2 SVGAGI. This CDR3 has 15 amino acids. The CDR3 DNA follows: TGTGCCAGCAGGCAACCGGGACTAGCGATCCACGAGCAGTACTTC. It is translated as CASRQPGLAIHEQYF.

In this sample, this clone turned up a few times. The chain couples TRBV9 to TRBJ2-7, with TRBD1 matching over 7 bases. Per germline, CDR1 SGDLS and CDR2 YYNGEE. The V gene end was trimmed by 4 bases and the J gene end by 3 bases; junction bases not matched to a gene: 4. The CDR3 contains 13 residues. CDR3 DNA: TGTGCCAGCAGCCTAAGGGACAGCTACGAGCAGTACTTC. Protein sequence: CASSLRDSYEQYF. The full variable domain, completed using reference TRBV9 and TRBJ2-7, is DSGVTQTPKHLITATGQRVTLRCSPRSGDLSVYWYQQSLDQGLQFLIQYYNGEERAKGNILERFSAQQFPDLHSELNLSSLELGDSALYFCASSLRDSYEQYFGPGTRLTVT.

This rearrangement joins TRBV6-5 to TRBJ2-7; 7 bases fit TRBD1. This CDR3 has 15 amino acids. Trimming cost V 0 bases and J 3 bases; bases outside gene matches: 5. Germline CDR1 reads MNHEY; CDR2 reads SVGAGI. The CDR3 loop is CASSYSNRQGYEQYF. The CDR3, as DNA: TGTGCCAGCAGTTACTCGAACCGACAGGGCTACGAGCAGTACTTC.

This rearrangement joins TRBV5-4 to TRBJ2-3; 10 nucleotides match TRBD2. Germline V gene lookup returns CDR1 SGHNT and CDR2 YYREEE (reference sequence). With 2 bases clipped from V and 6 bases from J, the junction kept 6 bases outside the gene matches. The CDR3 has 15 residues. This CDR3 is CASSLAGGPGDTQYF. CDR3 sequence (DNA): TGTGCCAGCAGCTTAGCGGGGGGGCCGGGTGATACGCAGTATTTT.

The gene calls are TRBV15 and TRBJ2-3; perhaps TRBD2 as D (6 bases). Between the trimmed V and J ends, which lost 2 bases and 0 bases, there was a span of 9 bases. The germline V gene encodes CDR1 LNHNV and CDR2 YYDKDF (reference sequence). This CDR3 has 15 amino acids. CDR3 nucleotides: TGTGCCACCAGCAGAAAGCGGGCCAGCACAGATACGCAGTATTTT. It specifies CATSRKRASTDTQYF. Looking up the rest from reference TRBV15 and TRBJ2-3 gives the full variable domain: DAMVIQNPRYQVTQFGKPVTLSCSQTLNHNVMYWYQQKSSQAPKLLFHYYDKDFNNEADTPDNFQSRRPNTSFCFLDIRSPGLGDTAMYLCATSRKRASTDTQYFGPGTRLTVL.